This T cell receptor beta chain appears in the sequencing data of a study of blood T cell repertoires in COVID-19. TCRdb's table, derived via immunoSEQ multiplex PCR, lists solely in-frame clones and lacks some. The table lists some 140,000 clones, around 80% of them singletons. This clone was seen a handful of times. Recruitment covered 25 or so US areas and drew participants whose ages spanned about 18 to 95 years. V lost 4 bases to trimming and J lost 5 bases, with 20 bases between them. This CDR3 has 15 residues. Germline V gene lookup returns CDR1 GTSNPN and CDR2 SVGIG (reference sequence). Sequencing was carried out using PBMCs or T cells enriched from blood (not recorded which). The V and J genes are TRBV30 and TRBJ1-1, with D perhaps matching TRBD1 (6 bases). This TCR was recovered from a man aged 35-49 years with acute COVID-19. CDR3 sequence (DNA): TGTGCCTGGACCTTACAAGGGACAACGGGTACTGAAGCTTTCTTT. As protein: CAWTLQGTTGTEAFF.